Sequencing of this T cell receptor beta chain was carried out in a study of Ad26.COV2.S vaccination and SARS-CoV-2 variants. Regarding the study as a whole: Those who received vaccine or placebo ended up with similar non-spike TCR breadth. Substantial breadth was reported for post-vaccination spike-specific CD8+ and CD4+ T cells. TCR breadth and depth estimates may have understated total T cell responses.

This clone showed up just once. Its target is unknown. The CDR3 has 13 amino acids. J was trimmed by 4 bases and V by 4 bases; bases with no gene match: 4. Per germline, CDR1 SQVTM and CDR2 ANQGSEA. Produced via immunoSEQ multiplex PCR; TCRdb's table is partial and in-frame only. The table has about 180,000 clones, approximately 90% seen once; the top ten hold 5% to 7%. The TCR originated in a human donor who had recovered from COVID-19. The source was peripheral blood, collected after recovery from COVID-19. The chain has TRBV29-1 and TRBJ1-2, with 9 nucleotides matching TRBD1. In DNA form, the CDR3 reads TGCAGCGTTGCCCCGGACAGGGGCTATGGCTACACCTTC. This sequence encodes CSVAPDRGYGYTF.